Detailed here is one T cell receptor (beta chain). Assay used: immunoSEQ multiplex PCR; TCRdb lists only in-frame clones, some missing. The sample lists about 130,000 clones, 80% to 95% occurring once. The CDR3 covers 13 residues. Looked up from germline, CDR1 is SGHTA and CDR2 is FQGNSA. V lost 7 bases, J lost 1 base, and 11 bases lay in between. The sample comes from a study of control samples from healthy donors and cancer patients. V usage is TRBV7-2 and J usage is TRBJ2-7; TRBD2 is a possible D gene (5 bases). Sample: blood. The TCR was taken from a young man in good health. This CDR3 reads CASKEVQSYEQYF. The CDR3 DNA reads as TGTGCCAGCAAGGAGGTTCAGTCCTACGAGCAGTACTTC. The complete variable domain, with remaining parts taken from reference TRBV7-2 and TRBJ2-7, reads GAGVSQSPSNKVTEKGKDVELRCDPISGHTALYWYRQSLGQGLEFLIYFQGNSAPDKSGLPSDRFSAERTGGSVSTLTIQRTQQEDSAVYLCASKEVQSYEQYFGPGTRLTVT.